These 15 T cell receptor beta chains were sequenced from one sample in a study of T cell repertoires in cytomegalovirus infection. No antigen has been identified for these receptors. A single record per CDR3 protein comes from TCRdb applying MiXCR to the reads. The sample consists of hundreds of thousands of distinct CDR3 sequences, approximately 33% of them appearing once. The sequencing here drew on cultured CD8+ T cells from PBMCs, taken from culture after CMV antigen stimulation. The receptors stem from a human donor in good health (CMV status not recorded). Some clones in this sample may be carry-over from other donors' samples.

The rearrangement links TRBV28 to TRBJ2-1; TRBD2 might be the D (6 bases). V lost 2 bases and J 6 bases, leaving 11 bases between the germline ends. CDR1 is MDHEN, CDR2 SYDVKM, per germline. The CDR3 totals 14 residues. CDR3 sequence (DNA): TGTGCCAGCAGTTTAACTAGCCCACGCAATGAGCAGTTCTTC. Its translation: CASSLTSPRNEQFF.

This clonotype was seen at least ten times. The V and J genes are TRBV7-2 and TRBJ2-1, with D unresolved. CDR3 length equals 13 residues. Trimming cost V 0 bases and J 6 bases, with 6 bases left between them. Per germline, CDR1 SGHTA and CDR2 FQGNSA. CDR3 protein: CASSLAGINEQFF. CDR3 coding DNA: TGTGCCAGCAGCTTAGCGGGGATCAATGAGCAGTTCTTC.

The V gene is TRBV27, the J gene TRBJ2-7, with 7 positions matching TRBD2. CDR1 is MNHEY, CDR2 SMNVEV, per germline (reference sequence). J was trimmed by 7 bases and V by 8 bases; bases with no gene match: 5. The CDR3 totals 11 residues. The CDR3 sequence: CASGAGREQYV. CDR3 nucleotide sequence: TGTGCCAGCGGAGCGGGGAGGGAGCAGTACGTC.

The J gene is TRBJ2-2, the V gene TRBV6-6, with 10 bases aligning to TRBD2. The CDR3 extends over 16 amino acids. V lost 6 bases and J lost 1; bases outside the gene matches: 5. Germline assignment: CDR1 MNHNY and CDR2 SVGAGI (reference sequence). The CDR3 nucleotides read TGTGCCAGCAGCGGGCTAGCGGGGGTGAACACCGGGGAGCTGTTTTTT. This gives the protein CASSGLAGVNTGELFF.

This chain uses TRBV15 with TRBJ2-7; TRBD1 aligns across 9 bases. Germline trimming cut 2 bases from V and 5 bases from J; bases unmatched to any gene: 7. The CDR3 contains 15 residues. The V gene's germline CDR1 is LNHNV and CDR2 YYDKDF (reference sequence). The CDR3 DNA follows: TGTGCCACCAGCAGAACCGACAGGGGGACGGACGAGCAGTACGTC. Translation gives CATSRTDRGTDEQYV.

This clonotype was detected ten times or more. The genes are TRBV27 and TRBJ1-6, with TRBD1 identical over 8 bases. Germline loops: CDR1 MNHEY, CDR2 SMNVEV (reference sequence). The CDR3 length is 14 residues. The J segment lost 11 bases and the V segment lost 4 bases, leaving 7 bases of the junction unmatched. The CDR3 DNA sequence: TGTGCCAGCAGTTCCGGGACAGGAGGTCCACCCCTCCACTTT. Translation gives CASSSGTGGPPLHF.

The CDR3 protein is CASSSRAGTDYYGYTF. The DNA for the CDR3 is TGTGCCAGCTCCTCCCGAGCGGGGACCGATTACTATGGCTACACCTTC. The gene calls are TRBV25-1 and TRBJ1-2; D possibly corresponds to TRBD1 (5 bases). V was clipped by 8 bases and J by 3 bases, with 22 bases between them. The CDR3 is made up of 16 amino acids. Germline CDR1 is MGHDK and CDR2 is SYGVNS.

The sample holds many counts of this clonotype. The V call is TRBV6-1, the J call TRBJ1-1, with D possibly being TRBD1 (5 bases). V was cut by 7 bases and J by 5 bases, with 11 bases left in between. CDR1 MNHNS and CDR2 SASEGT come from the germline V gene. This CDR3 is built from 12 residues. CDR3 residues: CASNSRVTEAFF. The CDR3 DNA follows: TGTGCCAGCAATAGCAGGGTGACTGAAGCTTTCTTT.

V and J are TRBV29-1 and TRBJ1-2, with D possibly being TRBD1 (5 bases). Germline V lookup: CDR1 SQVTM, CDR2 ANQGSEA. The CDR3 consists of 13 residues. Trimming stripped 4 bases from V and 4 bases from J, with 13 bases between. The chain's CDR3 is CSVVAGSVYGYTF. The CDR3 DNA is TGCAGCGTTGTAGCAGGGTCAGTCTATGGCTACACCTTC.

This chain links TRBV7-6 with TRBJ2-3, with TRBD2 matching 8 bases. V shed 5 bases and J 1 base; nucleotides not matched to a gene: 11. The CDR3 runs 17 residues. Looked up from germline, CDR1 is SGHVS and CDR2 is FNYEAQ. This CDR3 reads CASSPHRELAGTDTQYF. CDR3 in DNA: TGTGCCAGCAGCCCCCACCGGGAACTAGCGGGCACAGATACGCAGTATTTT.

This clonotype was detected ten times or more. The CDR3, as DNA: TGTGCCAGCAGCTTAGCGAGAGGTGGGGCCAACGTCCTGACTTTC. This gives the protein CASSLARGGANVLTF. The chain carries TRBV7-2 and TRBJ2-6; no definite D call. The V gene lost 0 bases and the J gene lost 3 bases, with 6 bases spanning the gap. CDR1 and CDR2 (germline): SGHTA, FQGNSA. The CDR3 covers 15 residues. Full variable domain (rest looked up from reference TRBV7-2 and TRBJ2-6): GAGVSQSPSNKVTEKGKDVELRCDPISGHTALYWYRQSLGQGLEFLIYFQGNSAPDKSGLPSDRFSAERTGGSVSTLTIQRTQQEDSAVYLCASSLARGGANVLTFGAGSRLTVL.

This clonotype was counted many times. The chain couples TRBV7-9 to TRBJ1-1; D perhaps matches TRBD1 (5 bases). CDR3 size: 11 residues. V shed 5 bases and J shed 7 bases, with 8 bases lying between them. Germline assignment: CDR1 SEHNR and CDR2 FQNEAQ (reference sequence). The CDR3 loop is CASSQTVEAFF. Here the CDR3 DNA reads TGTGCCAGCAGCCAGACAGTTGAAGCTTTCTTT.

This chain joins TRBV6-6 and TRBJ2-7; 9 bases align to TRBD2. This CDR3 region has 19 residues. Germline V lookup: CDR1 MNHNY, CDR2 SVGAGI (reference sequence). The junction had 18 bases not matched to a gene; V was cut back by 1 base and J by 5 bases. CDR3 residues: CASSYWVAGDIPIFHEQYF. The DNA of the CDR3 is TGTGCCAGCAGTTACTGGGTAGCGGGGGACATACCTATATTCCACGAGCAGTACTTC.

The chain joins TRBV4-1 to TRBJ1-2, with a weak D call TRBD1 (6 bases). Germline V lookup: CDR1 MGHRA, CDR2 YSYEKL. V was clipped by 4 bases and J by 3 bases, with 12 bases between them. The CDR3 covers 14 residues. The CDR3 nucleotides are TGCGCCAGCAGCCGGCGACAGGCGGACTATGGCTACACCTTC. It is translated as CASSRRQADYGYTF.

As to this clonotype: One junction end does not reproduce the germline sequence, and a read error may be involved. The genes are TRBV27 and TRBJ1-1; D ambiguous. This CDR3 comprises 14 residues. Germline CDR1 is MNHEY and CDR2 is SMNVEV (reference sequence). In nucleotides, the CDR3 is TGTGCCTGCAGTTTGCGCCGCTTGAACACTGAAGCTTTCTTT. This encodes CACSLRRLNTEAFF.